This TCR beta chain was obtained from a study of response to subunit inactivated influenza vaccine (dated by TCRdb to between 2018 and 2020). Regarding the study in general: Deep quantitative T cell receptor repertoire profiling was used in the study to track responses to a trivalent subunit inactivated influenza vaccine. Points the paper makes about the study in general: The authors proposed that each seasonal influenza vaccination may bring in only a limited number of new T cells.

This clonotype has only a few counts. What this receptor recognizes is not known. There are no base qualities to consult, and no much larger clone falls within one base. The library was built by means of RT-PCR. TCRdb lists the instrument as Illumina HiSeq 2500. TCRdb trimmed the raw reads at Q25, called clones with MiXCR and kept productive beta chains. CDR3 protein sequences are deduplicated, and each keeps its most common genes and DNA. Present in this sample are 600,000 to 850,000 distinct CDR3 sequences, 14% of which were seen just once. The ten largest clones add up to 6% to 9.5% of the sample. V is clipped by 7 bases and J by 3 bases, and the sequence between their germline boundaries is 18 bases long. CDR1 and CDR2 are drawn from the germline V gene: ENHRY, SYGVKD. CDR3 length: 16 amino acids, cysteine to phenylalanine. The DNA shown is the 48-base CDR3, in frame from base 1.

The sequence was collected from a man aged 50-60 years who received an inactivated influenza vaccine. Donor details come from another sample of the same person, matched by shared clones. The material was PBMCs from blood, obtained less than 15 days before vaccination. The V and J segments used are TRBV10-3 and TRBJ2-2; the D call is tentative, TRBD1 or TRBD2, as each matches 5 bases. The encoded CDR3 is CAITPRGGKDTGELFF. The sequenced DNA: TGTGCCATCACTCCGCGTGGGGGAAAAGACACCGGGGAGCTGTTTTTT.